A single T cell receptor beta chain is shown here with its context. The antigen is undetermined. Different DNA sequences within this sample yield the same CDR3. This sample is drawn from a study of shared clonotypes between healthy human individuals. Notes on the study in general: Naive subsets generally exceeded memory subsets in estimated richness.

V lost 4 bases and J lost 2, with 12 bases in between. Germline-derived CDR1 and CDR2 are SGHRS and YFSETQ. This CDR3 has 14 residues. Each subset's genomic DNA was split evenly across several immunoSEQ plates. Some 30,000 T cell genomes, or roughly 200 ng DNA, went into the sorted-subset replicate PCRs. Using immunoSEQ multiplex PCR, the repertoire was profiled, and TCRdb retains in-frame clones only, with some absent. The sample lists 2 million to 2.5 million clones, more than 85% occurring once. The material sequenced was naive CD4+ T cells from PBMCs. The subset was: CD45RA+ positively selected. The genes are TRBV5-1 and TRBJ2-5, with D possibly being TRBD2 (6 bases). The receptor comes from a man between 18 and 35 years old in good health. Some clones in this sample may be carry-over from other donors' samples. This chain's CDR3 is CASSPGTGQETQYF. The CDR3 nucleotides are TGCGCCAGCAGCCCGGGGACTGGACAAGAGACCCAGTACTTC.